This entry is about one TCR beta chain. This clonotype was counted a few times. Its target antigen remains unknown. The sample holds no much larger clone one base away, and base qualities are not on file. The sample originates from a study of T cell repertoires in cytomegalovirus infection (dated by TCRdb to the late 2010s). Turning to the overall study: Because public TCR beta signatures pointed to carriage of CMV infection together with the matching HLA type, the HLA type of each donor mattered for the analysis. Overall study outcomes, separate from this receptor: In both this cohort and an independent cohort of several hundred donors, the cumulative frequency of public TCR beta family members distinguished carriers of CMV infection plus the relevant HLA type. The ex vivo response was dominated by HLA-C-restricted CMV-specific TCR beta clonotypes, which also provided the single most frequent clonotype in two of eight donors.

Sequencing was carried out with an Illumina HiSeq 1500. Clones were called with MiXCR by TCRdb after fastp trimmed the public reads at Q25, and only in-frame beta chains were retained. Rows matching on CDR3 protein sequence are summarized as one entry with the most common DNA and genes. The sample table records 150,000 to 200,000 distinct CDR3 sequences; over 25% of these occur just once. The ten largest clones add up to 31% of the sample. The receptor comes from a human donor in good health (CMV status not recorded). Some clones in this sample may be carry-over from other donors' samples. The source material was PBMCs.

The encoded CDR3 is CASSIGEGASYNEQFF. The base sequence is TGTGCCAGTAGTATAGGTGAGGGGGCGTCCTACAATGAGCAGTTCTTC. The chain links TRBV19 with TRBJ2-1; TRBD1 agrees with 7 junctional bases. V and J are trimmed by 1 base and 1 base, and the gene matches miss 4 bases of the junction. Taken from cysteine to phenylalanine, the CDR3 has 16 residues. The retained sequence is limited to the CDR3, 48 bases, with the frame set at the first base. The germline V gene (reference sequence) sets CDR1 to LNHDA and CDR2 to SQIVND.